This TCR beta chain was obtained from a study of blood T cell repertoires in COVID-19. As for the study in general: PBMCs, B-cell-depleted T cells, or T cells provided the cDNA or gDNA that made up the material.

V lost 5 bases and J lost 6; bases outside the gene matches: 4. CDR1 and CDR2 (germline): MGHRA, YSYEKL. This CDR3 has 14 amino acids. Data came from immunoSEQ multiplex PCR; TCRdb stores just in-frame clones and leaves some out. The data contain about 240,000 clones, about 90% of them singletons. This chain uses TRBV4-1 with TRBJ1-1, with 12 positions matching TRBD1. Sample: peripheral blood. The source is a man in his sixties who had recovered from COVID-19. The CDR3 nucleotides are TGCGCCAGCAGCAAGGGACAGGGGGCGGCTGAAGCTTTCTTT. Encoded protein: CASSKGQGAAEAFF.